Below, 31 T cell receptor beta chains from the same sample are listed, as sequenced in a study of blood T cell repertoires in COVID-19. Some clones are missing from TCRdb's copy, which holds only in-frame ones; the method was immunoSEQ multiplex PCR. The table includes about 140,000 clones, around 76% detected once. The specimen sequenced was peripheral blood. All receptors come from a man aged 60 to 75 with acute or convalescent COVID-19.

The chain joins TRBV19 to TRBJ2-7; the match to TRBD1 covers 7 bases. Losses at the gene ends were 3 bases for V and 6 bases for J; bases not matched to a gene: 8. Looked up from germline, CDR1 is LNHDA and CDR2 is SQIVND (reference sequence). CDR3 size: 14 residues. The CDR3, as DNA: TGTGCCAGTAGTATGCAAGGGGGCCGGGGCGAGCAGTACTTC. It codes for CASSMQGGRGEQYF.

This chain joins TRBV30 and TRBJ1-1, with 7 bases fitting TRBD1. V gave up 1 base and J gave up 1 base; unmatched junction bases: 0. The CDR3 runs to 13 residues. CDR1 and CDR2 (germline): GTSNPN, SVGIG (reference sequence). The CDR3 is CAWSGQGNTEAFF. DNA for the CDR3: TGTGCCTGGAGTGGACAGGGGAACACTGAAGCTTTCTTT.

This sequence joins TRBV28 and TRBJ1-5; D is possibly TRBD1 (6 bases). Germline V CDR1 and CDR2: MDHEN, SYDVKM. The CDR3 spans 14 residues. Trimming shortened V by 2 bases and J by 7 bases, and 12 bases separated the two germline ends. CDR3 DNA: TGTGCCAGCAGTTTAGCCACAGGGCGACAGCCCCAGCATTTT. Its protein product is CASSLATGRQPQHF.

This chain links TRBV19 with TRBJ2-7; 11 bases align to TRBD2. The CDR3 has 16 residues. J was trimmed by 1 base and V by 4 bases; bases with no gene match: 6. CDR1 is LNHDA, CDR2 SQIVND, per germline (reference sequence). The DNA for the CDR3 is TGTGCCAGTAGTACTCCGACTAGCGGGACGTCCTACGAGCAGTACTTC. This translates into CASSTPTSGTSYEQYF.

This chain joins TRBV29-1 and TRBJ1-1; TRBD1 matches 7 bases. The CDR3 extends over 13 amino acids. Germline CDR1 SQVTM, CDR2 ANQGSEA. Trimming at V came to 6 bases and at J to 0 bases, leaving 4 bases not matched to a gene. The DNA of the CDR3 is TGCAGCGTATCAGGGGGGATGAACACTGAAGCTTTCTTT. Translated, it gives CSVSGGMNTEAFF.

The chain has TRBV5-1 and TRBJ2-7; TRBD2 aligns across 11 bases. The trim removed 5 bases at V and 2 bases at J, leaving 6 bases unmatched. The V gene's germline CDR1 is SGHRS and CDR2 YFSETQ. CDR3 length: 15 amino acids. The CDR3 protein is CASRLGTSGTYEQYF. In DNA form, the CDR3 reads TGCGCCAGCAGGTTAGGGACTAGCGGTACCTACGAGCAGTACTTC.

The V call is TRBV18, the J call TRBJ2-5; 9 bases match TRBD2. V lost 2 bases to trimming and J lost 3 bases; unmatched junction nucleotides: 4. This CDR3 comprises 15 residues. Per germline, CDR1 KGHSH and CDR2 LQKENI. The CDR3 DNA sequence: TGTGCCAGCTCACCAGGCGGGAGGGAAGAAGAGACCCAGTACTTC. Amino acids: CASSPGGREEETQYF.

This clone was seen a single time. The V gene is TRBV7-3, the J gene TRBJ2-1; 10 bases align to TRBD2. V trimming: 2 bases; J trimming: 10 bases; junction bases outside the gene matches: 2. The germline gives CDR1 SGHTA, CDR2 FQGTGA. The CDR3 sequence is 13 residues long. The DNA of the CDR3 is TGTGCCAGCAGCTTAGGGGGACTAGCGGAGCAGTTCTTC. The encoded protein is CASSLGGLAEQFF.

This clone was detected once. The chain links TRBV3-1 (or the pseudogene TRBV3-2) to TRBJ2-7; 8 bases fit TRBD1. The CDR3 covers 15 residues. The ends lost 1 base at V and 2 bases at J; junction bases unmatched: 4. Germline CDR1 and CDR2: LGHDT and YNNKEL (reference sequence). The CDR3 here is CASSQAGGPPYEQYF. CDR3 in DNA: TGTGCCAGCAGCCAAGCAGGGGGCCCCCCCTACGAGCAGTACTTC.

This clone was seen only a few times. This chain uses TRBV9 with TRBJ2-7; 12 bases agree with TRBD2. J gave up 2 bases and V 3 bases, and 6 bases lay outside the gene matches. This CDR3 has 16 residues. The germline V gene encodes CDR1 SGDLS and CDR2 YYNGEE. The CDR3: CASSAQGLAGAYEQYF. For the CDR3, the DNA is TGTGCCAGCAGCGCCCAGGGACTAGCGGGCGCCTACGAGCAGTACTTC.

The genes are TRBV3-1 (or the pseudogene TRBV3-2) and TRBJ2-3; no reliable D call. The V gene lost 3 bases and the J gene lost 0 bases, with 10 bases spanning the gap. CDR1 is LGHDT and CDR2 is YNNKEL in the germline V gene (reference sequence). The CDR3 totals 15 residues. The DNA of the CDR3 is TGTGCCAGCAGCCAGGGCCCACGGAGCACAGATACGCAGTATTTT. Encoded protein: CASSQGPRSTDTQYF.

The gene calls are TRBV3-1 (or the pseudogene TRBV3-2) and TRBJ2-5; no clear D gene. Trimming left V 4 bases short and J 2 bases short, with 5 bases between. This CDR3 has 12 amino acids. Germline V lookup: CDR1 LGHDT, CDR2 YNNKEL (reference sequence). CDR3 in amino acids: CASSPRQETQYF. DNA for the CDR3: TGTGCCAGCAGCCCGAGACAAGAGACCCAGTACTTC.

In DNA form, the CDR3 reads TGTGCCAGTAGTTTAACGGACAGGGGGCCTATCGACGAGCAGTACTTC. Translation: CASSLTDRGPIDEQYF. This chain links TRBV19 with TRBJ2-7, with 11 bases identical to TRBD1. The CDR3 contains 16 residues. Trimming cost V 5 bases and J 5 bases; bases outside gene matches: 11. Germline CDR1 reads LNHDA; CDR2 reads SQIVND (reference sequence).

This chain connects TRBV19 to TRBJ2-1; 8 bases are shared with TRBD2. Germline V gene data show CDR1 as LNHDA and CDR2 as SQIVND (reference sequence). The V and J ends lost 6 bases and 1 base, in that order; junction bases with no gene match: 8. CDR3 length: 16 residues. Here the CDR3 reads CASSPSGGRSYNEQFF. The CDR3 region has the DNA TGTGCCAGTAGCCCTAGTGGCGGGAGGTCCTACAATGAGCAGTTCTTC.

This chain uses TRBV3-1 (or the pseudogene TRBV3-2) with TRBJ1-5, with D uncertain. Trimming shortened V by 1 base and J by 3 bases, and 7 bases separated the two germline ends. This CDR3 is built from 14 residues. CDR1 LGHDT and CDR2 YNNKEL come from the germline V gene (reference sequence). The CDR3 protein is CASSQAGFNQPQHF. The CDR3 DNA is TGTGCCAGCAGCCAAGCGGGGTTCAATCAGCCCCAGCATTTT.

The chain is built from TRBV7-3 and TRBJ2-3; 10 positions match TRBD2. Germline lookup yields CDR1 SGHTA and CDR2 FQGTGA. With 5 bases clipped from V and 3 bases from J, the junction kept 2 bases outside the gene matches. The CDR3 totals 14 residues. CDR3 loop: CASSIAGGTDTQYF. CDR3 nucleotide sequence: TGTGCCAGCAGCATAGCGGGAGGAACAGATACGCAGTATTTT.

This clone was found once. The chain has TRBV9 and TRBJ1-2, with TRBD1 identical over 7 bases. The CDR3 contains 18 residues. Unmatched junction bases numbered 15, after V lost 2 bases and J lost 2 bases. Germline V gene lookup returns CDR1 SGDLS and CDR2 YYNGEE. The CDR3 region has the DNA TGTGCCAGCAGCGTGACAGGGCACGGCCTTAGGGACAACTATGGCTACACCTTC. It encodes CASSVTGHGLRDNYGYTF.

The chain joins TRBV5-4 to TRBJ2-1, with 8 positions matching TRBD2. The CDR3 consists of 17 residues. Germline CDR1 is SGHNT and CDR2 is YYREEE (reference sequence). The V segment lost 4 bases and the J segment 1 base; nucleotides outside the gene matches: 10. CDR3 sequence (DNA): TGTGCCAGCAGCCAAGGACTAGCCCAGAATTCCTACAATGAGCAGTTCTTC. Protein: CASSQGLAQNSYNEQFF.

The chain joins TRBV28 to TRBJ2-2, with 9 bases lining up with TRBD2. This CDR3 has 15 amino acids. V trimming: 2 bases; J trimming: 6 bases; junction bases outside the gene matches: 4. Per germline, CDR1 MDHEN and CDR2 SYDVKM. The CDR3 region is CASSLLGLAPGELFF. CDR3 coding DNA: TGTGCCAGCAGTTTACTGGGACTAGCTCCCGGGGAGCTGTTTTTT.

The chain uses TRBV7-2 and TRBJ2-3; 13 bases are shared with TRBD2. Germline assignment: CDR1 SGHTA and CDR2 FQGNSA. With 5 bases clipped from V and 6 bases from J, the junction kept 2 bases outside the gene matches. The CDR3 has 14 residues. The DNA of the CDR3 is TGTGCCAGCAGCATACTAGCGGGGGGGGATACGCAGTATTTT. Its protein is CASSILAGGDTQYF.

This clone showed up just a few times. The chain carries TRBV28 and TRBJ2-1; D ambiguous. Germline CDR1 reads MDHEN; CDR2 reads SYDVKM. V lost 2 bases, J lost 10 bases, and 9 bases lay in between. This CDR3 region has 12 residues. The CDR3 DNA reads as TGTGCCAGCAGTTTAACTTATTTAGAGCAGTTCTTC. This codes for CASSLTYLEQFF.

The V call is TRBV30, the J call TRBJ2-3, with 7 bases matching TRBD2. The CDR3 extends over 15 amino acids. Germline lookup yields CDR1 GTSNPN and CDR2 SVGIG (reference sequence). The ends lost 1 base at V and 1 base at J; junction bases unmatched: 5. The CDR3 DNA sequence: TGTGCCTGGAGTGGAACGGGAGGACGCACAGATACGCAGTATTTT. Protein: CAWSGTGGRTDTQYF.

As DNA, the CDR3 is TGCGCCAGCAGCATCGGGACATGGGGCACTGAAGCTTTCTTT. It codes for CASSIGTWGTEAFF. The chain is built from TRBV5-1 and TRBJ1-1; D possibly corresponds to TRBD1 (6 bases). Deletions cut 4 bases from V and 4 bases from J, with 14 bases between. Looked up from germline, CDR1 is SGHRS and CDR2 is YFSETQ. The CDR3 has 14 amino acids.

The chain uses TRBV5-1 and TRBJ2-2; D gene uncertain. Looked up from germline, CDR1 is SGHRS and CDR2 is YFSETQ. This CDR3 spans 12 amino acids. Trimming cost V 3 bases and J 3 bases, with 3 bases left between them. This CDR3 reads CASSSYTGELFF. CDR3 coding DNA: TGCGCCAGCAGCTCTTACACCGGGGAGCTGTTTTTT.

The rearrangement uses TRBV5-1 and TRBJ2-1, with TRBD2 as a possible D gene (5 bases). CDR1 SGHRS and CDR2 YFSETQ come from the germline V gene. V was trimmed by 0 bases and J by 7 bases, leaving 17 bases between them. The CDR3 length is 16 residues. The chain's CDR3 is CASSLGSWVRGNEQFF. DNA of the CDR3: TGCGCCAGCAGCTTGGGGTCATGGGTAAGAGGGAATGAGCAGTTCTTC.

The sample holds one count of this clone. V gene TRBV5-1 combines with J gene TRBJ2-1; 7 bases fit TRBD2. The CDR3 has 22 amino acids. Per germline, CDR1 SGHRS and CDR2 YFSETQ. Trimming at V came to 1 base and at J to 0 bases, leaving 22 bases not matched to a gene. CDR3 coding DNA: TGCGCCAGCAGCTTGTCACTTCGTCCGGGAGGCCTTATTATCACCTCCTACAATGAGCAGTTCTTC. This translates into CASSLSLRPGGLIITSYNEQFF.

This clone has just a few counts. The chain joins TRBV28 to TRBJ1-6; 7 bases match TRBD1. V shed 7 bases, J shed 7 bases, and the junction held 7 bases outside the gene matches. Germline loops: CDR1 MDHEN, CDR2 SYDVKM. The CDR3 consists of 14 residues. The CDR3 sequence is CASMQGQRNSPLHF. CDR3 nucleotides: TGTGCCAGCATGCAGGGACAGAGAAATTCACCCCTCCACTTT.

This clone was observed a few times. The rearrangement links TRBV28 to TRBJ2-1; D is uncertain. V dropped 6 bases and J dropped 9 bases, with 9 bases sitting between them. This CDR3 has 11 amino acids. Germline CDR1 reads MDHEN; CDR2 reads SYDVKM. For the CDR3, the DNA is TGTGCCAGCAGCCAAGTCGGTGAGCAGTTCTTC. Translating gives CASSQVGEQFF.

The chain links TRBV6-5 to TRBJ1-1, with a tentative D call TRBD1 (6 bases). V lost 6 bases to trimming and J lost 4 bases, with 12 bases between them. The germline gives CDR1 MNHEY, CDR2 SVGAGI. This CDR3 is built from 13 residues. CDR3 protein: CASSTGLGTEAFF. In nucleotides, the CDR3 is TGTGCCAGCAGCACAGGGTTGGGCACTGAAGCTTTCTTT.

This clone showed up just once. The genes are TRBV6-5 and TRBJ1-4; D possibly corresponds to TRBD1 (5 bases). Germline V gene lookup returns CDR1 MNHEY and CDR2 SVGAGI. The CDR3 covers 13 residues. V lost 7 bases and J lost 7, with 13 bases in between. As DNA, the CDR3 is TGTGCCAGCACACTACTTGGGGCTGAAAAACTGTTTTTT. Protein product: CASTLLGAEKLFF.

The chain links TRBV2 to TRBJ2-7; 8 bases match TRBD1. Trimming took 10 bases from V and 4 from J; bases not matched to a gene: 3. The CDR3 is 11 residues long. Germline-derived CDR1 and CDR2 are SNHLY and FYNNEI. The CDR3 sequence is CANTGGYEQYF. The CDR3 DNA reads as TGTGCCAATACAGGGGGATACGAGCAGTACTTC.